This record concerns one T cell receptor (beta chain) sequence. V dropped 1 base and J dropped 0 bases, with 13 bases sitting between them. The V gene's germline CDR1 is LGHNA and CDR2 YSLEER. This CDR3 is 17 amino acids long. The data were obtained in a study of OX40 agonist ivuxolimab in advanced cancers. Some clones are missing from TCRdb's copy, which holds only in-frame ones; the method was immunoSEQ multiplex PCR. The top ten clones hold about 3% of a sample with 55,000 to 65,000 clones, about 85% of them seen once. The material sequenced was CD4+ or CD8+ T cells sorted from blood, taken in a trial of the OX40 agonist ivuxolimab. This sequence originates from an adult with an advanced solid tumor such as melanoma, head and neck, liver or kidney cancer. The rearrangement links TRBV4-3 to TRBJ1-3, with D perhaps TRBD1 (5 bases). In DNA form, the CDR3 reads TGCGCCAGCAGCCAAGGAACGGGGACGAACTCTGGAAACACCATATATTTT. Translating gives CASSQGTGTNSGNTIYF.